Following are 25 T cell receptor beta chains from one sample sequenced in a study of a mutant IDH1 vaccine in newly diagnosed glioma (dated by TCRdb to about 2021). The time point label for this specimen denotes: week 11, during vaccination. Every vaccine dose consisted of 300 ug of a 20-mer mutant IDH1 peptide in Montanide, administered subcutaneously together with topical imiquimod. For these TCRs, the target antigens are not known. Library preparation employed the immunoSEQ multiplex PCR assay. Here the immuneACCESS table is served through TCRdb, limited to in-frame sequences with V and J called. Missing clones are a known gap in these copies; in checked studies unresolved V genes cover under half, and the rest lacks a known reason. This sample is represented by tens of thousands of clones; 80% of them were singletons. 5.9% of the sample belongs to the ten largest clones. Specimen: PBMCs, collected from a glioma patient whose treatment included an IDH1 peptide vaccine. Every receptor here comes from a man aged 45-65 years with glioma.

The V call is TRBV2, the J call TRBJ2-3; unclear D gene. Germline CDR1 and CDR2: SNHLY and FYNNEI. The CDR3 is 14 residues long. V was pared by 6 bases and J by 0 bases, with 10 bases between. CDR3 sequence reads: CASRKAPSTDTQYF. CDR3 bases: TGTGCCAGCAGAAAGGCCCCTAGCACAGATACGCAGTATTTT.

The gene calls are TRBV7-9 and TRBJ2-3; tentatively, D is TRBD2 (5 bases). Germline V CDR1 and CDR2: SEHNR, FQNEAQ (reference sequence). V was shortened by 5 bases and J by 1 base, with 16 bases between the two germline ends. The CDR3 runs 16 residues. Written as DNA, the CDR3 is TGTGCCAGCAGCCCACCGGGGAACCGGGGCACAGATACGCAGTATTTT. Amino acids: CASSPPGNRGTDTQYF. Full variable domain (remainder filled in from reference TRBV7-9 and TRBJ2-3): DTGVSQNPRHKITKRGQNVTFRCDPISEHNRLYWYRQTLGQGPEFLTYFQNEAQLEKSRLLSDRFSAERPKGSFSTLEIQRTEQGDSAMYLCASSPPGNRGTDTQYFGPGTRLTVL.

The gene calls are TRBV5-1 and TRBJ1-3, with a weak D call TRBD1 (6 bases). The length of the CDR3 is 15 residues. Germline CDR1 and CDR2: SGHRS and YFSETQ. Trimming removed 4 bases from V and 0 bases from J, with 11 bases in between. The CDR3 nucleotides read TGCGCCAGCAGCACGGACAGCTACTCTGGAAACACCATATATTTT. Its translation is CASSTDSYSGNTIYF. The complete variable domain, with remaining parts taken from reference TRBV5-1 and TRBJ1-3, reads KAGVTQTPRYLIKTRGQQVTLSCSPISGHRSVSWYQQTPGQGLQFLFEYFSETQRNKGNFPGRFSGRQFSNSRSEMNVSTLELGDSALYLCASSTDSYSGNTIYFGEGSWLTVV.

The chain links TRBV2 to TRBJ2-7, with D maybe TRBD1 (5 bases). The germline V gene encodes CDR1 SNHLY and CDR2 FYNNEI. Trimming shortened V by 7 bases and J by 6 bases, and 13 bases separated the two germline ends. The CDR3 is 12 amino acids. The CDR3 DNA follows: TGTGCCAGCACCCCCCACAGGTTCGAGCAGTACTTC. Protein: CASTPHRFEQYF.

As regards this clone: The CDR3 ends on some other residue instead of the conserved phenylalanine or tryptophan, so this is likely a read error. Because the CDR3's place on the DNA is in doubt, the DNA is left out and the CDR3 is given as listed by TCRdb. V is TRBV6-4 and J is TRBJ1-2. From its first to its last residue, the CDR3 has 12 amino acids. The germline gives CDR1 MRHNA, CDR2 SNTAGT. The CDR3 spells CASSDLAVGLPL.

The chain couples TRBV5-1 to TRBJ2-7, with D maybe TRBD2 (6 bases). There are 15 residues in the CDR3. The germline V gene encodes CDR1 SGHRS and CDR2 YFSETQ. The V end lost 0 bases, the J end lost 1 base, and 11 bases lay between the germline ends. In DNA, the CDR3 is TGCGCCAGCAGCTTGGCACCTGGAGGGTCCTACGAGCAGTACTTC. Its protein product is CASSLAPGGSYEQYF.

This sequence joins TRBV7-6 and TRBJ2-7; D gene uncertain. The ends were cut back, 5 bases at V and 4 bases at J, with 9 bases in the middle. The CDR3 loop spans 12 amino acids. Germline values: CDR1 SGHVS, CDR2 FNYEAQ. In nucleotides, the CDR3 is TGTGCCAGCAGCCAAAGACAATACGAGCAGTACTTC. The encoded protein is CASSQRQYEQYF.

The chain recombines TRBV7-8 with TRBJ1-5; D remains unclear. The CDR3 runs to 16 residues. The germline V and J ends were trimmed by 5 bases and 4 bases, with 18 bases remaining between them. From germline, CDR1 is SGHVS and CDR2 FQNEAQ. The CDR3 protein is CASSLEGLLGNQPQHF. The CDR3 nucleotides read TGTGCCAGCAGCCTCGAAGGGTTGCTCGGGAATCAGCCCCAGCATTTT.

This chain links TRBV6-5 with TRBJ2-7; TRBD2 agrees at 10 bases. CDR3 length equals 14 residues. Looked up from germline, CDR1 is MNHEY and CDR2 is SVGAGI. After removal of 7 bases from V and 7 bases from J, the junction contained 10 bases not matched to a gene. CDR3 sequence reads: CASTSSLAGGEQYF. In DNA, the CDR3 is TGTGCCAGCACCTCTTCCTTAGCGGGAGGTGAGCAGTACTTC.

This clone came up once. This chain links TRBV4-1 with TRBJ2-3; D possibly corresponds to TRBD2 (5 bases). The CDR3 has 14 amino acids. Germline V CDR1 and CDR2: MGHRA, YSYEKL. V lost 1 base and J 3 bases, leaving 8 bases between the germline ends. The CDR3 region is CASSQGTGTDTQYF. The CDR3 DNA follows: TGCGCCAGCAGCCAAGGGACGGGGACAGATACGCAGTATTTT.

CDR3: CASSEAAGGQETQYF. In DNA form, the CDR3 reads TGTGCCAGCAGTGAAGCCGCGGGGGGACAAGAGACCCAGTACTTC. The chain links TRBV6-1 to TRBJ2-5, with 8 bases aligning to TRBD2. The CDR3 has 15 amino acids. Losses at the gene ends were 0 bases for V and 2 bases for J; bases not matched to a gene: 2. Germline lookup yields CDR1 MNHNS and CDR2 SASEGT.

This chain uses TRBV4-1 with TRBJ1-1; D ambiguous. This CDR3 comprises 16 residues. Germline V gives CDR1 MGHRA, CDR2 YSYEKL. V was pared by 3 bases and J by 3 bases, with 17 bases between. The CDR3 loop is CASSHLAGGLYTEAFF. Here the CDR3 DNA reads TGCGCCAGCAGCCACCTAGCGGGAGGCCTCTACACTGAAGCTTTCTTT.

This chain links TRBV6-6 with TRBJ1-2; D is possibly TRBD1 (5 bases). This CDR3 spans 13 amino acids. With 6 bases removed from V and 6 bases from J, the gap between germline ends came to 14 bases. Germline assignment: CDR1 MNHNY and CDR2 SVGAGI (reference sequence). CDR3 residues: CASSLGWGDGYTF. DNA of the CDR3: TGTGCCAGCAGCCTGGGGTGGGGGGATGGCTACACCTTC.

The chain employs TRBV9 and TRBJ1-5; D is unclear. Germline-derived CDR1 and CDR2 are SGDLS and YYNGEE. The CDR3 runs to 13 residues. V lost 4 bases, J lost 6 bases, and 11 bases lay in between. CDR3 loop: CASSPAAGQPQHF. DNA for the CDR3: TGTGCCAGCAGCCCCGCGGCGGGTCAGCCCCAGCATTTT.

The chain links TRBV5-4 to TRBJ1-2; D not certain. The CDR3 runs to 15 residues. Trimming cost V 5 bases and J 5 bases, with 19 bases left between them. Germline assignment: CDR1 SGHNT and CDR2 YYREEE (reference sequence). The CDR3 DNA reads TGTGCCAGCAGGGGAGGGAGAGACATCCAGTATGGCTACACCTTC. Its translation is CASRGGRDIQYGYTF.

V usage is TRBV27 and J usage is TRBJ2-1, with TRBD2 as a possible D gene (7 bases). The ends were cut back, 6 bases at V and 6 bases at J, with 15 bases in the middle. From germline, CDR1 is MNHEY and CDR2 SMNVEV (reference sequence). The CDR3 spans 14 residues. CDR3 in amino acids: CASSPGGSANEQFF. CDR3 bases: TGTGCCAGCAGCCCGGGGGGCTCCGCCAATGAGCAGTTCTTC.

This chain joins TRBV30 and TRBJ1-5, with TRBD1 as a possible D gene (5 bases). This CDR3 has 14 residues. Trimming cost V 0 bases and J 1 base, with 7 bases left between them. The germline V gene encodes CDR1 GTSNPN and CDR2 SVGIG (reference sequence). CDR3 in amino acids: CAWSVGRSNQPQHF. As DNA, the CDR3 is TGTGCCTGGAGTGTGGGGCGGAGCAATCAGCCCCAGCATTTT.

The V call is TRBV20-1, the J call TRBJ2-7; D gene uncertain. V was shortened by 5 bases and J by 4 bases, with 6 bases between the two germline ends. In germline, CDR1 is DFQATT, CDR2 SNEGSKA (reference sequence). The length of the CDR3 is 10 residues. CDR3 DNA: TGCAGTGCTGGTTCATACGAGCAGTACTTC. This sequence encodes CSAGSYEQYF.

This clone has at least ten counts. The V call is TRBV7-8, the J call TRBJ1-4; 8 bases align to TRBD1. The CDR3 length is 16 residues. Germline V gene sequence: CDR1 SGHVS, CDR2 FQNEAQ. After removal of 2 bases from V and 7 bases from J, the junction contained 9 bases not matched to a gene. The CDR3 protein is CASSLRAGQGGEKLFF. The CDR3 nucleotides read TGTGCCAGCAGCTTAAGGGCTGGACAGGGTGGTGAAAAACTGTTTTTT.

CDR3 in amino acids: CARRSYEQYF. CDR3 in DNA: TGTGCCAGAAGATCGTACGAGCAGTACTTC. The rearrangement joins TRBV5-3 to TRBJ2-7; D gene unclear. TRBV5-3 is an ORF; its function is uncertain. The CDR3 is 10 amino acids. V lost 5 bases, J lost 4 bases, and 4 bases lay in between.

This clone was seen a single time. This sequence joins TRBV19 and TRBJ1-2; 10 bases align to TRBD1. Germline CDR1 LNHDA, CDR2 SQIVND (reference sequence). V gave up 3 bases and J gave up 5 bases; unmatched junction bases: 3. The CDR3 contains 14 residues. CDR3 bases: TGTGCCAGTAGTATCGACAGGGGGCCTTATGGCTACACCTTC. It yields the protein CASSIDRGPYGYTF.

The chain links TRBV7-2 to TRBJ1-5; tentatively, D is TRBD1 (5 bases). Germline CDR1 is SGHTA and CDR2 is FQGNSA. The V gene lost 3 bases and the J gene lost 5 bases, with 8 bases spanning the gap. The CDR3 totals 13 residues. Written as DNA, the CDR3 is TGTGCCAGCAGCTTCTGGGGGGATCAGCCCCAGCATTTT. This codes for CASSFWGDQPQHF.

The chain carries TRBV10-3 and TRBJ2-3; D call uncertain. Germline CDR1 is ENHRY and CDR2 is SYGVKD. The length of the CDR3 is 14 residues. Trimming left V 2 bases short and J 5 bases short, with 11 bases between. The CDR3 sequence: CAISEPGRLDTQYF. In DNA, the CDR3 is TGTGCCATCAGTGAGCCCGGGCGGCTAGATACGCAGTATTTT.

The genes are TRBV5-1 and TRBJ2-1, with TRBD2 identical over 7 bases. Germline trimming cut 4 bases from V and 4 bases from J; bases unmatched to any gene: 11. This CDR3 comprises 16 residues. Per the germline V gene, CDR1 is SGHRS and CDR2 is YFSETQ. For the CDR3, the DNA is TGCGCCAGCAGCCCGGGGGGTAGCGGAGAGTACAATGAGCAGTTCTTC. This codes for CASSPGGSGEYNEQFF.

The chain joins TRBV14 to TRBJ2-3; 14 nucleotides match TRBD2. The V gene end was trimmed by 1 base and the J gene end by 3 bases; junction bases not matched to a gene: 6. Germline CDR1 SGHDN, CDR2 FVKESK. This CDR3 is built from 18 residues. CDR3 bases: TGTGCCAGCAGCCAAGGGGGACTAGCGGGAGCTAGTACAGATACGCAGTATTTT. This codes for CASSQGGLAGASTDTQYF.